This T cell receptor beta chain was sequenced in a study of CD8 T cells in Susac syndrome. Study-level results: Individuals included in the TCR sequencing and HLA analysis were acknowledged by the study to be relatively few in number.

Comments on this clonotype: Its specificity is unknown.

After removal of 2 bases from V and 3 bases from J, the junction contained 1 base not matched to a gene. Germline V gene lookup returns CDR1 MNHEY and CDR2 SMNVEV (reference sequence). This CDR3 is 15 amino acids long. An input of about 0.45 to 1 ug of RNA was subjected to reverse transcription using random hexamers. MiXCR, run by TCRdb on the immunoSEQ multiplex PCR reads, gives a single entry per CDR3 protein. Among about 150,000 distinct CDR3 sequences listed, 95% to 96% were seen once. This sequence was found in a human donor with Susac syndrome. The sequenced sample consisted of CD4+ T cells from PBMCs. This chain uses TRBV27 with TRBJ1-6; TRBD1 matches at 7 bases. This chain's CDR3 is CASSLRDSYNSPLHF. The CDR3, as DNA: TGTGCCAGCAGTTTAAGGGACAGCTATAATTCACCCCTCCACTTT.